The rows below give T cell receptor beta chains drawn from one sample of a study of T cells after yellow fever vaccination. TCRdb analysed the 5' RACE reads with MiXCR anew, one entry per CDR3 protein. Of some 160,000 distinct CDR3 sequences in the sample, about 7% are singletons; the top ten hold 2.5%. The specimen comprised CD4+ T cells sorted from PBMCs, sampled more than 4 days after the first yellow fever vaccination. These receptor sequences come from a man between 18 and 35 years old who received the YFV17D yellow fever vaccine. Both conserved end residues are part of each CDR3. The order of the fields is V gene, D gene, clone size, J gene, CDR3 DNA, CDR3 protein. A D gene is named only where the DNA matches it firmly. Clone size is given for some rows only: seen once, a few or many times, or a class if the clone is expanded.

>TRBV12-3/TRBV12-4|TRBD1|many|TRBJ1-5
TGTGCCAGCAGTTTCGGACAGGGGGTGGTCGGGCAGCCCCAGCATTTT
CASSFGQGVVGQPQHF
>TRBV5-6|-|-|TRBJ1-1
TGTGCCAGCAGCTGGTCGGGGGCGCAGGACACTGAAGCTTTCTTT
CASSWSGAQDTEAFF
>TRBV5-1|-|many|TRBJ2-1
TGCGCCAGCAGCGTATTAACAGGGAATGAGCAGTTCTTC
CASSVLTGNEQFF
>TRBV29-1|-|many|TRBJ1-3
TGCAGCGTTGGAGGAGCAGGGGAAAGCTCTGGAAACACCATATATTTT
CSVGGAGESSGNTIYF
>TRBV20-1|TRBD2|-|TRBJ2-1
TGCAGTGCTAGAGACCGCCCTAGCGGGGGTGTCTGGTACAATGAGCAGTTCTTC
CSARDRPSGGVWYNEQFF
>TRBV6-1|-|many|TRBJ1-1
TGTGCCAGCAGTCTATGGGGCAGCCCGAACACTGAAGCTTTCTTT
CASSLWGSPNTEAFF
>TRBV20-1|-|many|TRBJ2-1
TGCAGTGCTAGAGATTTGGGGGCACCCCACTACAATGAGCAGTTCTTC
CSARDLGAPHYNEQFF
>TRBV7-2|-|many|TRBJ1-1
TGTGCCAGCAGCCCTCGGACGAACACTGAAGCTTTCTTT
CASSPRTNTEAFF
>TRBV5-1|TRBD2|-|TRBJ2-1
TGCGCCAGCAGCTTCCTAGCGGGGGACAATGAGCAGTTCTTC
CASSFLAGDNEQFF
>TRBV10-3|-|-|TRBJ1-6
TGTGCCATCAGTGTCCGGGACACAAATTCACCCCTCCACTTT
CAISVRDTNSPLHF
>TRBV7-6|TRBD1|many|TRBJ2-7
TGTGCCAGCAGCCAGGGACAGGGAGACTACGAGCAGTACTTC
CASSQGQGDYEQYF
>TRBV7-2|TRBD1|few|TRBJ1-1
TGTGCCAGCAGCCCAGACAGGGTAACGACCACTGAAGCTTTCTTT
CASSPDRVTTTEAFF
>TRBV3-1|-|many|TRBJ2-7
TGTGCCAGCAGCCCCAACACAGGTTCCTTGTCCTACGAGCAGTACTTC
CASSPNTGSLSYEQYF
>TRBV6-5|-|many|TRBJ2-5
TGTGCCAGCAGTTACCAACAGGGTAGGGAGACCCAGTACTTC
CASSYQQGRETQYF
>TRBV7-2|-|-|TRBJ1-5
TGTGCCAGCAGCTTAGATGCAGGTCGCAATCAGCCCCAGCATTTT
CASSLDAGRNQPQHF
>TRBV20-1|-|few|TRBJ1-2
TGCAGTGATGATTGGGGGGGGACGATCCCTTCGGAAGGCTACACCTTC
CSDDWGGTIPSEGYTF
>TRBV6-2/TRBV6-3|-|few|TRBJ1-1
TGTGCCAGCAGTTACATGAACACTGAAGCTTTCTTT
CASSYMNTEAFF
>TRBV6-5|-|many|TRBJ1-4
TGTGCCAGCAGTTACTCGAGGGCAGGGCGAGGCAATGAAAAACTGTTTTTT
CASSYSRAGRGNEKLFF